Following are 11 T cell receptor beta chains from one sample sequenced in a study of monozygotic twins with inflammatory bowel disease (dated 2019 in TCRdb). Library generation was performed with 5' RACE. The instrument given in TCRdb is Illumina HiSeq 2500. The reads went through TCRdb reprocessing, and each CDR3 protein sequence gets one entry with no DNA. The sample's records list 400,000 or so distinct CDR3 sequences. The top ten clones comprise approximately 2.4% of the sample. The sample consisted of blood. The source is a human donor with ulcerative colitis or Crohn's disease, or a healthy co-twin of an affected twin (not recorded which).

The CDR3 spells CASSLAAAPDTQYF. The chain uses TRBV5-1 and TRBJ2-3. CDR1 is SGHRS, CDR2 YFSETQ, per germline. This CDR3 is built from 14 residues.

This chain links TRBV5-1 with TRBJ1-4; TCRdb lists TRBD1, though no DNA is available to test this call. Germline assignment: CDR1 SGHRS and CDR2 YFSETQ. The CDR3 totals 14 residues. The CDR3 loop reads CASSPGQGTEKLFF.

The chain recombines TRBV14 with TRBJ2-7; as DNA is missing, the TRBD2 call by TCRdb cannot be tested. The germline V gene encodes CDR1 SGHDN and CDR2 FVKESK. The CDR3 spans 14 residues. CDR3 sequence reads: CASSRGGIAYEQYF.

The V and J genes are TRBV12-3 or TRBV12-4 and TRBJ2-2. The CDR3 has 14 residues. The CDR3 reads CASRLRQNTGELFF.

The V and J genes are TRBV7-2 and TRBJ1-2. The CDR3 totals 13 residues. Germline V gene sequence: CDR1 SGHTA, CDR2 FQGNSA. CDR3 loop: CASSPRGEGGYTF.

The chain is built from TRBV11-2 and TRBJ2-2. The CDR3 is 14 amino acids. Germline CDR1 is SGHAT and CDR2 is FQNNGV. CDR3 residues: CASSLIRGTGELFF.

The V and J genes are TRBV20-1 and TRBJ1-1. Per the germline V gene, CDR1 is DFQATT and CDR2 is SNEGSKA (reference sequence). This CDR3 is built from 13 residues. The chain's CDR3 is CSARGSGNTEAFF.

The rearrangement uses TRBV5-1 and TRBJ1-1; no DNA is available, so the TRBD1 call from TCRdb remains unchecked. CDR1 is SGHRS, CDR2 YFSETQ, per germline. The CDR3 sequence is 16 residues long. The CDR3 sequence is CASSLGGPQMNTEAFF.

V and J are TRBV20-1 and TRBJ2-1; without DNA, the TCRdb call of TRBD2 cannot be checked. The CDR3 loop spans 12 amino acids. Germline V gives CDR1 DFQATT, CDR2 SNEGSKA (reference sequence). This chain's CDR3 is CSASGGANEQFF.

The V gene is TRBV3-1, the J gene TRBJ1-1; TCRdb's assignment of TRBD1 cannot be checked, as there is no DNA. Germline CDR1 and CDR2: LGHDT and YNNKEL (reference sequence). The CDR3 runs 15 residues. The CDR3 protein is CASSQEGQPNTEAFF.

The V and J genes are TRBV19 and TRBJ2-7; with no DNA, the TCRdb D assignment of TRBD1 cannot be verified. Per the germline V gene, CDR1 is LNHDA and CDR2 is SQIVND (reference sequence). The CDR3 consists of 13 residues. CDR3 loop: CASSIGGSYEQYF.